A single T cell receptor (beta chain) is shown here with its context. This record belongs to a study of OX40 agonist ivuxolimab in advanced cancers. The data were produced by immunoSEQ multiplex PCR, yet TCRdb's version contains in-frame clones alone and is incomplete. Of some 50,000 clones in the sample, about 88% are singletons; the top ten hold 1.5% to 2%. The sample here was CD4+ or CD8+ T cells sorted from blood, taken in a trial of the OX40 agonist ivuxolimab. This TCR came from an adult with an advanced solid tumor such as melanoma, head and neck, liver or kidney cancer.

The CDR3 protein is CASSKNLLRGLAKNIQYF. DNA of the CDR3: TGTGCCAGTAGTAAAAACCTCTTGAGGGGGCTAGCCAAAAACATTCAGTACTTC. This rearrangement joins TRBV19 to TRBJ2-4; 7 nucleotides line up with TRBD1. J was trimmed by 0 bases and V by 4 bases; bases with no gene match: 12. The CDR3 runs 18 residues. Germline lookup yields CDR1 LNHDA and CDR2 SQIVND (reference sequence).